This T cell receptor (beta chain) was captured by sequencing in a study of blood T cell repertoires in COVID-19. At the level of the study: Samples taken during acute and convalescent COVID-19 were collected in the United States, Italy and Spain.

Generated by immunoSEQ multiplex PCR, the TCRdb table keeps only in-frame clones and is missing some. This table holds about 310,000 clones, 85% found once. This CDR3 has 12 amino acids. Trimming removed 1 base at V and 8 bases at J, with 5 bases between. CDR1 LGHNA and CDR2 YSLEER come from the germline V gene. This clone was found many times. Different DNA sequences within this sample yield the same CDR3. The sequenced sample consisted of PBMCs or T cells enriched from blood (not recorded which). The sequence was obtained from a woman aged 25 to 39 who had been exposed to COVID-19. The chain links TRBV4-3 to TRBJ1-4; D is unresolved. DNA of the CDR3: TGCGCCAGCAGCCAAGTTCGGGAAAAACTGTTTTTT. Its protein is CASSQVREKLFF.